The T cell receptor beta chain under discussion was sequenced for a study of shared clonotypes between healthy human individuals. Points from the study as a whole: Generation probabilities were higher for clonotypes shared across all four sorted-subset donors than for unshared ones.

With respect to this clone: Its specificity is not known.

Germline loops: CDR1 SGHRS, CDR2 YFSETQ. The CDR3 is 16 amino acids. With 6 bases removed from V and 2 bases from J, the gap between germline ends came to 17 bases. Samples underwent the assay at deep level. Some clones are missing from TCRdb's copy, which holds only in-frame ones; the method was immunoSEQ multiplex PCR. The sample has 550,000 to 850,000 clones, roughly 70% seen once; the top ten hold 1.5% to 2%. The specimen sequenced was memory CD4+ T cells sorted from blood. Subset meaning: CD45RA-negative fraction. This sequence was found in a woman between 25 and 40 years old in good health. The chain uses TRBV5-1 and TRBJ2-2, with D perhaps TRBD1 or TRBD2 (6 bases each). In DNA form, the CDR3 reads TGCGCCAGCACGGGGGCGCGGGTACTTAACACCGGGGAGCTGTTTTTT. Amino acids: CASTGARVLNTGELFF.